A single T cell receptor (beta chain) is shown here with its context. Which antigen it targets is not known. No much larger clone exists at a distance of one base, and base qualities are not known. This entry is derived from a study of OX40 agonist ivuxolimab in advanced cancers. Notes on the research overall: The costimulatory receptor OX40 (CD134) was targeted by ivuxolimab, a fully human IgG2 agonistic monoclonal antibody. Intravenous ivuxolimab was administered to patients every 2 weeks at six dose levels: 0.01, 0.1, 0.3, 1.5, 3 and 10 mg/kg. Among the roughly 52 dose-escalation patients, around 19 had hepatocellular carcinoma, roughly 15 melanoma, 9 renal cell carcinoma and 9 head and neck cancer. A male proportion of 70% to 90% and a mean age of 60 years, ranging from roughly 23 to 79, were recorded for the dose-escalation cohort. Patients were allowed to have had prior anti-PD-1, anti-PD-L1 or anti-CTLA-4 therapy, and 40% of the dose-escalation patients had been treated with checkpoint inhibitors. Three dose-escalation patients achieved partial responses, one with hepatocellular carcinoma and two with cutaneous melanoma. The point of sequencing TCRbeta in the periphery was to test whether ivuxolimab changed TCR sequence diversity and drove clonal T-cell expansion. The paper covers the monotherapy dose-escalation part of the phase I ivuxolimab trial, which included N of about 56 patients. What the study reported, not specific to this receptor: Antigen specificity was not determined for the clonally expanded peripheral T cells. At doses from 0.1 to 3.0 mg/kg, clonal expansion was seen in both CD4+ and CD8+ blood T cells between baseline and week 6. Partial responders in the 0.1-3.0 mg/kg groups had among the lowest normalized peripheral clonal expansion, especially among CD8+ T cells. Low levels of normalized T-cell clonal expansion were also seen in some nonresponding patients. After ivuxolimab, expanded clones were on average more numerous among CD8+ T cells than among CD4+ T cells.

To sequence the TCRbeta CDR3 region, genomic DNA was isolated from the sorted cells. The immunoSEQ Assay was used for sequencing of TCRbeta CDR3 regions. The source is immuneACCESS, and TCRdb retained only in-frame sequences with V and J called. Part of the clones is not carried over; for the studies checked, unresolved V genes explain less than half of this, and the remainder is unexplained. In all, the sample holds tens of thousands of clones, and over 75% of those were seen once. The biggest ten clones account for roughly three fifths of the sample. Patients with autoimmune disease history or receiving systemic immunosuppression were excluded from the trial. Peripheral blood for TCR sequencing was collected from all dose cohorts at baseline, on cycle 4 day 1, and on cycle 7 day 1. Samples came from an open-label, multicenter, first-in-human phase I dose-escalation trial of ivuxolimab. Adults with locally advanced or metastatic melanoma, renal cell carcinoma, hepatocellular carcinoma or head and neck squamous cell carcinoma were enrolled in the trial. CD4+ and CD8+ T cells were sorted separately from peripheral blood before TCR sequencing.

The TCR comes from an adult with an advanced solid tumor such as melanoma, head and neck, liver or kidney cancer. The input for sequencing was CD4+ or CD8+ T cells sorted from blood, taken in a trial of the OX40 agonist ivuxolimab.

At the DNA level, the sequence is TGTGCCAGCAGTTTCCAATCGAACACCGGGGAGCTGTTTTTT. It translates to CASSFQSNTGELFF. The sequence links TRBV6-5 to TRBJ2-2; the D gene is not confidently resolved. According to the germline V gene, CDR1 reads MNHEY and CDR2 reads SVGAGI. V sheds 4 bases and J sheds 0 bases, leaving 6 bases between their ends. From the cysteine through the phenylalanine, the CDR3 covers 14 amino acids. Only the CDR3 portion is preserved as DNA: 42 bases, with reading frame beginning at the first base.